The T cell receptor (beta chain) under discussion was sequenced for a study of tissue T cells after allogeneic stem cell transplantation. About the study: Samples with visible lymphocytes on H&E were prioritized for sequencing.

Study outcomes and limitations: Which tissue TCRs were alloreactive or antigen-specific was not determined. Some clones might be persisting host cells. Shared clones across patients were few; motif clustering revealed tissue-specific shared signatures.

Sequencing used immunoSEQ multiplex PCR; TCRdb keeps in-frame clones, though not all of them. This sample carries 5,500 to 7,000 clones, 55% to 65% of them seen once, and the ten largest clones take just over 20%. The CDR3 has 14 residues. Trimming cost V 6 bases and J 4 bases; bases outside gene matches: 7. Looked up from germline, CDR1 is WSHSY and CDR2 is SAAADI. On this clone: Its antigen remains unknown.

The sample here was tissue from the jejunum, taken at autopsy. This sequence was found in a male donor at least 60 years old with lung cancer. The chain recombines TRBV10-2 with TRBJ2-5, with TRBD2 identical over 8 bases. The CDR3 protein is CASSLTSGPETQYF. CDR3 DNA: TGCGCCAGCAGCCTAACTAGCGGCCCAGAGACCCAGTACTTC.